This T cell receptor (beta chain) comes out of a study of T cells after yellow fever vaccination. This clonotype was counted a few times. Using its own MiXCR run on the 5' RACE reads, TCRdb lists one record per CDR3 protein. The sample carries some 260,000 distinct CDR3 sequences, 5.2% recorded once. The starting material was CD4+ T cells sorted from PBMCs, obtained on the day of the yellow fever booster vaccination. The clonotype comes from a man aged 18 to 29 who received the YFV17D yellow fever vaccine.

CDR3 DNA sequence: TGTGCCAGCAACCGGGACAGGATCACAGATACGCAGTATTTT. This sequence encodes CASNRDRITDTQYF. The chain couples TRBV5-6 to TRBJ2-3; 8 bases map to TRBD1. Germline CDR1 SGHDT, CDR2 YYEEEE. The CDR3 totals 14 residues. The V segment lost 6 bases and the J segment 2 bases; nucleotides outside the gene matches: 5.